Detailed here is one TCR beta chain. This specimen comes from a study of shared clonotypes between healthy human individuals. Only in-frame clones appear in the TCRdb table, and some are missing; sequencing was by immunoSEQ multiplex PCR. The sample contains millions of clones, 95% of which appear only once. CDR1 and CDR2 from the germline V gene are SGHDT and YYEEEE. V was cut by 3 bases and J by 5 bases, with 20 bases left in between. This CDR3 has 16 amino acids. The source material was naive CD4+ T cells sorted from blood. Subset described: CD45RA+ positively selected. The chain employs TRBV5-6 and TRBJ2-5; D might be TRBD1 or TRBD2, each matching 5 bases. The sequence was collected from a man between 18 and 29 years old in good health. The CDR3 region is CASSSTPTAEWETQYF. The DNA for the CDR3 is TGTGCCAGCAGCTCGACCCCGACAGCGGAATGGGAGACCCAGTACTTC.